The 10 T cell receptor beta chains in this list originate from one sample, sequenced in a study of beta chain features in type 1 diabetes. Sequencing targeted expressed TCRB transcripts, as all isolated RNA had been reverse transcribed. Only in-frame clones appear in the TCRdb table, and some are missing; sequencing was by immunoSEQ multiplex PCR. The repertoire has about 370,000 clones, roughly 9.8% of them found once; the top ten carry around 0.66%. These TCRs' antigens remain unknown. Whole-study findings and limits: Among patients with Type 1 diabetes, TCRB CDR3s were moderately but significantly shorter in every one of the four CD4+ subsets.

The sequencing sample was made of central memory CD4+ T cells from blood. Receptors originate from a man under 40 with type 1 diabetes.

The chain has TRBV19 and TRBJ1-3, with D perhaps matching TRBD1 (6 bases). This CDR3 has 16 amino acids. Germline lookup yields CDR1 LNHDA and CDR2 SQIVND (reference sequence). Deletions cut 3 bases from V and 0 bases from J, with 12 bases between. The CDR3 coding sequence is TGTGCCAGTAGTATGGATCAGGGGAGCTCTGGAAACACCATATATTTT. Amino acids: CASSMDQGSSGNTIYF.

There are many counts of this clone. The genes are TRBV7-9 and TRBJ2-1, with TRBD2 matching over 11 bases. The trim removed 5 bases at V and 6 bases at J, leaving 15 bases unmatched. The CDR3 runs 18 residues. The germline gives CDR1 SEHNR, CDR2 FQNEAQ (reference sequence). The CDR3 here is CASSRKIRLAGLFNEQFF. DNA of the CDR3: TGTGCCAGCAGCCGCAAGATTCGACTAGCGGGACTGTTCAATGAGCAGTTCTTC.

This clone has just a few counts. The rearrangement joins TRBV28 to TRBJ2-2, with TRBD1 as a possible D gene (7 bases). Germline CDR1 and CDR2: MDHEN and SYDVKM. The germline V and J ends were trimmed by 6 bases and 4 bases, with 21 bases remaining between them. CDR3 length: 17 amino acids. CDR3 residues: CASSVTAGGGGTGELFF. The CDR3 DNA is TGTGCCAGCAGCGTAACGGCCGGAGGGGGCGGCACCGGGGAGCTGTTTTTT.

This clone was seen a handful of times. V is TRBV5-1 and J is TRBJ1-1; TRBD1 matches at 7 bases. CDR1 and CDR2 from the germline V gene are SGHRS and YFSETQ. The length of the CDR3 is 13 residues. The V gene end was trimmed by 7 bases and the J gene end by 3 bases; junction bases not matched to a gene: 6. CDR3 in DNA: TGCGCCAGCGGCAGACAGGGAGACACTGAAGCTTTCTTT. Translated: CASGRQGDTEAFF.

The sample holds a few counts of this clone. In nucleotides, the CDR3 is TGTGCCAGCAGTTTAGACGGGACAGGGTACGAGCAGTACTTC. This encodes CASSLDGTGYEQYF. The chain has TRBV27 and TRBJ2-7, with 9 positions matching TRBD1. This CDR3 contains 14 residues. Trimming removed 2 bases from V and 4 bases from J; junction bases left unmatched: 3. Germline assignment: CDR1 MNHEY and CDR2 SMNVEV (reference sequence).

CDR3 DNA sequence: TGCAGCGCCGGGACAGGCCTCTCCTACGAGCAGTACTTC. Translation: CSAGTGLSYEQYF. The rearrangement uses TRBV29-1 and TRBJ2-7; the match to TRBD1 covers 8 bases. Unmatched junction bases numbered 5, after V lost 7 bases and J lost 0 bases. This CDR3 has 13 residues. Germline V lookup: CDR1 SQVTM, CDR2 ANQGSEA.

The chain combines TRBV30 with TRBJ1-1; 10 bases are a match to TRBD1. CDR3 length equals 12 residues. CDR1 GTSNPN and CDR2 SVGIG come from the germline V gene (reference sequence). With 3 bases clipped from V and 11 bases from J, the junction kept 6 bases outside the gene matches. CDR3 sequence reads: CAWSGQGGSAFF. CDR3 DNA sequence: TGTGCCTGGAGCGGACAGGGGGGGTCGGCTTTCTTT. The full variable domain, its missing parts supplied by reference TRBV30 and TRBJ1-1, is SQTIHQWPATLVQPVGSPLSLECTVEGTSNPNLYWYRQAAGRGLQLLFYSVGIGQISSEVPQNLSASRPQDRQFILSSKKLLLSDSGFYLCAWSGQGGSAFFGQGTRLTVV.

This clone was observed a handful of times. The J gene is TRBJ1-1, the V gene TRBV11-2; no clear D gene. This CDR3 is built from 13 residues. V lost 2 bases to trimming and J lost 9 bases, with 13 bases between them. CDR1 is SGHAT, CDR2 FQNNGV, per germline. DNA for the CDR3: TGTGCCAGCAGCTTACTTGAGCCAAGAAAAGCTTTCTTT. Residues: CASSLLEPRKAFF.

As DNA, the CDR3 is TGTGCCAGCAGAAGGGACAGCTCCCCTACCGCTGGGGCCAACGTCCTGACTTTC. Translating gives CASRRDSSPTAGANVLTF. This rearrangement joins TRBV27 to TRBJ2-6, with 7 bases that match TRBD1. V gave up 6 bases and J gave up 2 bases; unmatched junction bases: 13. Germline lookup yields CDR1 MNHEY and CDR2 SMNVEV (reference sequence). CDR3 length: 18 residues. Variable domain in full (rest from reference TRBV27 and TRBJ2-6): EAQVTQNPRYLITVTGKKLTVTCSQNMNHEYMSWYRQDPGLGLRQIYYSMNVEVTDKGDVPEGYKVSRKEKRNFPLILESPSPNQTSLYFCASRRDSSPTAGANVLTFGAGSRLTVL.

The table lists this clone with a few counts. The CDR3 bases are TGTGCCATCAGTGAGTCAGGGTCAGATACGCAGTATTTT. Protein: CAISESGSDTQYF. The chain carries TRBV10-3 and TRBJ2-3, with D uncertain. Germline-derived CDR1 and CDR2 are ENHRY and SYGVKD. There are 13 residues in the CDR3. The V gene lost 0 bases and the J gene lost 4 bases, with 5 bases spanning the gap.